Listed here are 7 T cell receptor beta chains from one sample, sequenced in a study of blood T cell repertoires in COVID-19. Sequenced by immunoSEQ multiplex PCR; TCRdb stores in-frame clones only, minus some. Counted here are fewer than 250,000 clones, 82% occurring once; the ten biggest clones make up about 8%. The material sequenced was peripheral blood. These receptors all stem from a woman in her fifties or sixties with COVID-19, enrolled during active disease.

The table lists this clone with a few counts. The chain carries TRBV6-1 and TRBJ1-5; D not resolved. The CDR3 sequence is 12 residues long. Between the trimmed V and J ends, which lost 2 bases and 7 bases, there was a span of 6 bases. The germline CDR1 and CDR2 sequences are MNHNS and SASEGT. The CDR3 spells CASSELPQPQHF. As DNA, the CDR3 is TGTGCCAGCAGTGAACTACCCCAGCCCCAGCATTTT.

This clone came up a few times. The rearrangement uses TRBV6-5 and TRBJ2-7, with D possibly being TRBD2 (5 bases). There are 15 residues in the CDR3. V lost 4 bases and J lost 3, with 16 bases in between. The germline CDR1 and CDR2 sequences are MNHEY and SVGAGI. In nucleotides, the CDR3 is TGTGCCAGCAGTTTCAGCGGAGCCTGGAACTACGAGCAGTACTTC. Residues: CASSFSGAWNYEQYF.

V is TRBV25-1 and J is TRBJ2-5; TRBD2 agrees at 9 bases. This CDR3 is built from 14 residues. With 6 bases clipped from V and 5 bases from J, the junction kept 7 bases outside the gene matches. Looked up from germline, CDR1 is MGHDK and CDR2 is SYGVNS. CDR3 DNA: TGTGCCAGCAGGTCTAGCGGGAAAACTGAGACCCAGTACTTC. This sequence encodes CASRSSGKTETQYF.

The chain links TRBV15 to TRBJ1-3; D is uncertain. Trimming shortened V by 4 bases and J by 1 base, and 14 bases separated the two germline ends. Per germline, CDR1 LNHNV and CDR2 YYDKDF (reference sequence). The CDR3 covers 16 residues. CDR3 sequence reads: CATSTTPTGSGNTIYF. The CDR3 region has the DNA TGTGCCACCAGCACAACCCCTACCGGGTCTGGAAACACCATATATTTT.

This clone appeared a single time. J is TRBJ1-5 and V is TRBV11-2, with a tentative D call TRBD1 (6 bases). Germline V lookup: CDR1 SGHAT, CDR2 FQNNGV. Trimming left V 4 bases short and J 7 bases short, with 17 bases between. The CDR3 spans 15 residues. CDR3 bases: TGTGCCAGCAGCTCGGTACAGGGTAAGGGCCAGCCCCAGCATTTT. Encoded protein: CASSSVQGKGQPQHF.

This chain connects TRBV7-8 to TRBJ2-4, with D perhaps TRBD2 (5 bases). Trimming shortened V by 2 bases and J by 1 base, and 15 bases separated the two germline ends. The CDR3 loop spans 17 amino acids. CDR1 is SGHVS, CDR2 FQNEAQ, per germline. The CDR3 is CASSLTIGDEAKNIQYF. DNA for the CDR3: TGTGCCAGCAGCTTAACTATCGGGGATGAGGCCAAAAACATTCAGTACTTC.

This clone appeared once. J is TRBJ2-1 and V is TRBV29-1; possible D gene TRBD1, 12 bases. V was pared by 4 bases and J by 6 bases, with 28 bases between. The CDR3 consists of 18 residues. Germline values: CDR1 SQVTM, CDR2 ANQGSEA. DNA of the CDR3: TGCAGCGTTGGGGACAGGGGGCTGGCTAGCGGGAGGTCCAATGAGCAGTTCTTC. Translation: CSVGDRGLASGRSNEQFF.